This section outlines one TCR beta chain sequence together with its context. Its antigen is currently unknown. Unique molecular identifiers were present on the cDNA, and a universal primer site came from template switching. TCRdb re-called the 5' RACE reads with MiXCR, one entry per CDR3 protein. This sample has around 220,000 distinct CDR3 sequences; over 12% occur once, and the top ten carry around 8.3%. This entry comes from a study of identical twins. The study, taken as a whole, reports: A cross-sectional statistical analysis, not follow-up of the same donors, supported the conclusions.

Healthy Caucasians were all of the donors. Sequenced sample: memory (CD45RO+) T cells sorted from blood. This receptor was taken from a woman in her late teens or twenties in good health.

DNA of the CDR3: TGTGCCAGCAGTTGGGCGGGGGGAGGCAATGAGCAGTTCTTC. Protein product: CASSWAGGGNEQFF. The chain links TRBV6-2 or TRBV6-3 to TRBJ2-1; 8 nucleotides align to TRBD2. The CDR3 totals 14 residues. Trimming cost V 4 bases and J 6 bases; bases outside gene matches: 5. Germline lookup yields CDR1 MNHEY and CDR2 SVGEGT.